The 8 T cell receptor beta chains in this list originate from one sample, sequenced in a study of blood T cell repertoires in COVID-19. Clones were sequenced by immunoSEQ multiplex PCR, and TCRdb holds only the in-frame ones, with some missing. The repertoire holds roughly 72,000 clones, about 80% seen once, with approximately 14% in the top ten. What was sequenced was peripheral blood. The receptors shown here come from a woman over 75 with acute or convalescent COVID-19.

The chain employs TRBV5-1 and TRBJ2-3, with TRBD2 matching 10 bases. Germline values: CDR1 SGHRS, CDR2 YFSETQ. V trimming: 4 bases; J trimming: 4 bases; junction bases outside the gene matches: 9. CDR3 size: 16 residues. In DNA, the CDR3 is TGCGCCAGCAGCCGTGGAACCGGGACTAGCGCAGATACGCAGTATTTT. This encodes CASSRGTGTSADTQYF.

The V gene is TRBV29-1, the J gene TRBJ2-1, with 9 bases identical to TRBD2. Germline CDR1 is SQVTM and CDR2 is ANQGSEA. Germline trimming cut 4 bases from V and 0 bases from J; bases unmatched to any gene: 13. The CDR3 length is 18 residues. The CDR3 region is CSVGLFLLAGYSYNEQFF. In DNA, the CDR3 is TGCAGCGTTGGATTATTTTTGCTAGCGGGATACTCCTACAATGAGCAGTTCTTC.

The V call is TRBV5-1, the J call TRBJ2-3, with no clear D. This CDR3 is built from 15 residues. Trimming stripped 4 bases from V and 1 base from J, with 13 bases between. Germline V lookup: CDR1 SGHRS, CDR2 YFSETQ. CDR3 residues: CASSNQPVGTDTQYF. The CDR3 DNA follows: TGCGCCAGCAGCAACCAACCGGTGGGCACAGATACGCAGTATTTT.

The CDR3 loop reads CASSQDTGYNSPLHF. As DNA, the CDR3 is TGCGCCAGCAGCCAAGATACTGGTTATAATTCACCCCTCCACTTT. The rearrangement links TRBV4-3 to TRBJ1-6, with D unclear. The CDR3 contains 15 residues. Trimming stripped 0 bases from V and 4 bases from J, with 7 bases between. Germline CDR1 and CDR2: LGHNA and YSLEER.

This clone has a single count. This chain connects TRBV3-1 (or the pseudogene TRBV3-2) to TRBJ2-7; TRBD2 matches at 13 bases. Per germline, CDR1 LGHDT and CDR2 YNNKEL (reference sequence). The CDR3 sequence is 15 residues long. J gave up 7 bases and V 3 bases, and 6 bases lay outside the gene matches. The CDR3 here is CASSHTSGRAEEQYF. The CDR3 DNA sequence: TGTGCCAGCAGCCACACTAGCGGGAGGGCTGAAGAGCAGTACTTC.

The V call is TRBV10-3, the J call TRBJ2-1; 7 bases fit TRBD2. V gave up 5 bases and J gave up 2 bases; unmatched junction bases: 9. Per germline, CDR1 ENHRY and CDR2 SYGVKD. The CDR3 covers 16 residues. In DNA, the CDR3 is TGTGCCATCAGTCCGCCCGGGAGCGGGACCTACAATGAGCAGTTCTTC. Its translation: CAISPPGSGTYNEQFF.

This clone was seen a single time. The chain carries TRBV7-3 and TRBJ2-7; TRBD2 is a possible D gene (6 bases). Germline V gives CDR1 SGHTA, CDR2 FQGTGA. Trimming removed 5 bases from V and 4 bases from J, with 9 bases in between. CDR3 length equals 12 residues. CDR3 nucleotide sequence: TGTGCCAGCAGCGAAGGGAGGTACGAGCAGTACTTC. It codes for CASSEGRYEQYF.

This sequence joins TRBV6-5 and TRBJ2-7; 13 nucleotides agree with TRBD2. Losses at the gene ends were 6 bases for V and 3 bases for J; bases not matched to a gene: 5. Germline V gene data show CDR1 as MNHEY and CDR2 as SVGAGI. The CDR3 consists of 15 residues. Here the CDR3 DNA reads TGTGCCAGCAGAGCGGGGACTAGCGGGATCTACGAGCAGTACTTC. Its protein is CASRAGTSGIYEQYF.